The subject of this entry is one TCR beta chain. Germline CDR1 and CDR2: MNHEY and SVGAGI. CDR3 length equals 13 residues. Deletions cut 2 bases from V and 6 bases from J, with 9 bases between. The data derive from a study of T cells after yellow fever vaccination. TCRdb processed the 5' RACE reads anew with MiXCR; each CDR3 protein has one entry. The profile shows around 590,000 distinct CDR3 sequences, about 12% of them singletons. V is TRBV6-5 and J is TRBJ2-3; no clear D. Specimen: PBMCs, collected on the day of the yellow fever booster vaccination. The receptor comes from a man aged 30 to 39 who received the YFV17D yellow fever vaccine. CDR3 residues: CASSYLSDDTQYF. The CDR3, as DNA: TGTGCCAGCAGTTACCTCTCCGATGATACGCAGTATTTT.